One T cell receptor (beta chain) is described in this entry. The antigen remains undetermined. The junction departs from the called germline gene at one end, perhaps through a read error. The data stem from a study of cytotoxic CD8 clonotypes in ibrutinib-treated CLL. Whole-study results and caveats: Public clonotypes were uncommon and contracted or stayed stable on treatment.

This CDR3 is built from 16 residues. From germline, CDR1 is LGHNA and CDR2 YNFKEQ. Some clones are missing from TCRdb's copy, which holds only in-frame ones; the method was immunoSEQ multiplex PCR. Of approximately 100,000 clones listed, 78% are singletons. The source was PBMCs, collected after 12 months of ibrutinib treatment. This rearrangement joins TRBV4-2 to TRBJ2-5; either TRBD1 or TRBD2 may supply D (5 bases each). The sequence was collected from a human donor with chronic lymphocytic leukemia. The CDR3 DNA is TGTGCCAGCAGCAAAGAGGGCAGTAGGCAGGGAGAGACCCAGTACTTC. Protein sequence: CASSKEGSRQGETQYF.